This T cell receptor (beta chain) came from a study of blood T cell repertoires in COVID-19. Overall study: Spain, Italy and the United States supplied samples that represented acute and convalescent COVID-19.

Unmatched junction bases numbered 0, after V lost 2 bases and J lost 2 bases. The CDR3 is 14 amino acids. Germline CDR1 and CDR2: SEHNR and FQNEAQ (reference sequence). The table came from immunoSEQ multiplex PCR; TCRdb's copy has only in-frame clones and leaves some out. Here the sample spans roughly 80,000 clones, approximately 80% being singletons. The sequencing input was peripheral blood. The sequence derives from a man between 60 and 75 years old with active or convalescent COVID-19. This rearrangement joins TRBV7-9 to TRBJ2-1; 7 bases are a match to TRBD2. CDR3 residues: CASSLSGAYNEQFF. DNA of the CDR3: TGTGCCAGCAGCTTAAGCGGGGCCTACAATGAGCAGTTCTTC.